The 13 T cell receptor beta chains below all came from one sample that was sequenced in a study of T cell responses to AZD1222 COVID-19 vaccine (dated by TCRdb to the early 2020s). Library preparation employed the immunoSEQ multiplex PCR assay. TCRdb mirrors the immuneACCESS table, restricted to in-frame sequences. Some clones are absent from its copies; in checked studies, under half trace to an unresolved V gene, and the reason for the others is unknown. The sample table holds some 120,000 clones, of which around 90% were seen once. More than 5.5% of the sample goes to the ten largest clones. This specimen's time point label, interpreted: baseline before first vaccination. The sample in question was peripheral blood, obtained on day 0 of AZD1222 vaccination. These receptors all come from an adult in good health.

This clone turned up a few times. The rearrangement uses TRBV10-3 and TRBJ1-2; D unclear. The CDR3 contains 17 residues. V was shortened by 1 base and J by 8 bases, with 23 bases between the two germline ends. Looked up from germline, CDR1 is ENHRY and CDR2 is SYGVKD. The CDR3: CAISEWRGRSPVLGYTF. The DNA for the CDR3 is TGTGCCATCAGTGAGTGGCGGGGAAGGAGCCCGGTATTAGGCTACACCTTC.

The chain recombines TRBV10-3 with TRBJ1-6; tentative D call: TRBD1 (5 bases). The CDR3 spans 13 residues. The V gene lost 7 bases and the J gene lost 8 bases, with 12 bases spanning the gap. Germline V gene data show CDR1 as ENHRY and CDR2 as SYGVKD. The CDR3 loop is CAITGGVDSPLHF. CDR3 nucleotides: TGTGCCATCACCGGGGGAGTTGATTCACCCCTCCACTTT.

J is TRBJ2-3 and V is TRBV2, with D possibly being TRBD2 (5 bases). Trimming removed 0 bases from V and 2 bases from J, with 9 bases in between. The CDR3 is 15 amino acids. Germline loops: CDR1 SNHLY, CDR2 FYNNEI. The CDR3 region has the DNA TGTGCCAGCAGTGAAGCGCGGGTTAACACAGATACGCAGTATTTT. Translation: CASSEARVNTDTQYF.

V gene TRBV7-9 combines with J gene TRBJ1-1, with 9 bases lining up with TRBD1. Germline V gene data show CDR1 as SEHNR and CDR2 as FQNEAQ (reference sequence). V gave up 5 bases and J gave up 11 bases; unmatched junction bases: 3. The CDR3 runs to 11 residues. The CDR3 spells CASSTQGAAFF. The CDR3, as DNA: TGTGCCAGCAGCACACAGGGGGCCGCTTTCTTT.

V usage is TRBV9 and J usage is TRBJ1-1; no clear D gene. Germline V gene data show CDR1 as SGDLS and CDR2 as YYNGEE. Trimming stripped 5 bases from V and 5 bases from J, with 13 bases between. The CDR3 has 13 residues. CDR3 region: CASSIRAETEAFF. The CDR3 coding sequence is TGTGCCAGCAGTATCCGGGCCGAAACTGAAGCTTTCTTT.

This clone was recorded only once. CDR3 in DNA: TGCAGCGTTGAAGGTACCTCTAGCGGGAGGGGTAGCTCCTACAATGAGCAGTTCTTC. Amino acids: CSVEGTSSGRGSSYNEQFF. This rearrangement joins TRBV29-1 to TRBJ2-1; 12 nucleotides align to TRBD2. Germline CDR1 and CDR2: SQVTM and ANQGSEA. Trimming cost V 1 base and J 0 bases; bases outside gene matches: 10. The CDR3 covers 19 residues.

This clone was recorded a few times. The chain joins TRBV7-9 to TRBJ2-1; weak D call: TRBD2 (6 bases). V lost 5 bases to trimming and J lost 3 bases, with 17 bases between them. The CDR3 length is 16 residues. The germline V gene encodes CDR1 SEHNR and CDR2 FQNEAQ (reference sequence). The CDR3 bases are TGTGCCAGCAGCCCCTTTGAGGGAGGCCTCTACAATGAGCAGTTCTTC. It encodes CASSPFEGGLYNEQFF.

The genes are TRBV15 and TRBJ2-5; no firm D call. Per the germline V gene, CDR1 is LNHNV and CDR2 is YYDKDF (reference sequence). V was shortened by 1 base and J by 4 bases, with 13 bases between the two germline ends. This CDR3 is built from 15 residues. In nucleotides, the CDR3 is TGTGCCACCAGCAGAGCTGGGGATGTCGGAGAGACCCAGTACTTC. Amino acid sequence: CATSRAGDVGETQYF.

The CDR3 spells CASSSPRDSTEAFF. The CDR3 region has the DNA TGTGCCAGCAGTTCACCCCGAGACAGCACTGAAGCTTTCTTT. The chain combines TRBV6-5 with TRBJ1-1; TRBD1 might be the D (5 bases). Germline lookup yields CDR1 MNHEY and CDR2 SVGAGI. V was pared by 4 bases and J by 4 bases, with 13 bases between. The CDR3 runs to 14 residues.

This chain links TRBV11-3 with TRBJ2-7, with D possibly being TRBD2 (6 bases). The V end was cut by 1 base, the J end by 6 bases, with 10 bases between. This CDR3 is built from 13 residues. Germline CDR1 and CDR2: SGHNT and YENEEA. The CDR3 region has the DNA TGTGCCAGCAGCTTAGGACTAGGCAGCGAGCAGTACTTC. Translation: CASSLGLGSEQYF.

V gene TRBV3-1 (or the pseudogene TRBV3-2) combines with J gene TRBJ1-1; TRBD1 agrees at 7 bases. The germline V gene has CDR1 LGHDT and CDR2 YNNKEL (reference sequence). The CDR3 runs 13 residues. V was clipped by 3 bases and J by 11 bases; unmatched bases: 9. CDR3 bases: TGTGCCAGCAGCCAGTCGGAGGACAGGTCGGCTTTCTTT. Its protein product is CASSQSEDRSAFF.

V is TRBV10-3 and J is TRBJ1-1, with 8 bases matching TRBD1. The CDR3 spans 14 residues. V was clipped by 6 bases and J by 1 base; unmatched bases: 4. Germline lookup yields CDR1 ENHRY and CDR2 SYGVKD. The CDR3 sequence: CAISLDRGNTEAFF. The CDR3 DNA sequence: TGTGCCATCAGCCTAGACAGGGGGAACACTGAAGCTTTCTTT.

This sequence joins TRBV27 and TRBJ2-1; D may be TRBD2 (6 bases). Germline CDR1 and CDR2: MNHEY and SMNVEV (reference sequence). The CDR3 has 14 residues. Trimming stripped 7 bases from V and 2 bases from J, with 12 bases between. The CDR3 is CASNRAGPYNEQFF. In DNA, the CDR3 is TGTGCCAGCAATCGAGCGGGTCCCTACAATGAGCAGTTCTTC.